This TCR beta chain appears in the sequencing data of a study of T-cell memory formation after mild COVID-19. TCRdb recomputed calls from the 5' RACE reads with MiXCR, one row per CDR3 protein. The sample contains about 560,000 distinct CDR3 sequences, roughly 18% of which appear only once. This clonotype has a handful of counts. The antigen is unknown. The CDR3 contains 14 residues. Trimming cost V 0 bases and J 10 bases, with 16 bases left between them. Germline CDR1 SGHRS, CDR2 YFSETQ. Study-wide results and limits: Among contracting clones, CD4+ were mainly CM/EM and CD8+ enriched in EMRA. There was a balanced CD4/CD8 profile in clones contracting day 15 to 85, and later expanders leaned CD4+.

Material: PBMCs or a T cell subset sorted from them (not recorded which). The rearrangement joins TRBV5-1 to TRBJ1-2, with a weak D call TRBD1 (6 bases). This clonotype was sampled from an adult woman who had mild COVID-19 (a few samples of this study predate the infection). Cell type and time point are not known. In DNA form, the CDR3 reads TGCGCCAGCAGCTTGGATCCAGGGGCTGGGCTCTACACCTTC. It specifies CASSLDPGAGLYTF.